A single sample gave rise to the 20 T cell receptor beta chains below, sequenced in a study of T cell changes during pregnancy in multiple sclerosis. Sequencing was performed with immunoSEQ multiplex PCR; in TCRdb, only in-frame clones are kept and a portion is missing. The repertoire holds approximately 37,000 clones, with 85% to 95% as singletons. The sequenced sample was CD4+ T cells from peripheral blood mononuclear cells, obtained in the third trimester of pregnancy. These receptors all stem from a female donor in good health, enrolled as a control in a pregnancy study.

V is TRBV4-1 and J is TRBJ2-3; the match to TRBD2 covers 9 bases. The J segment lost 15 bases and the V segment lost 3 bases, leaving 13 bases of the junction unmatched. CDR1 is MGHRA and CDR2 is YSYEKL in the germline V gene. The CDR3 spans 14 residues. The CDR3 DNA is TGCGCCAGCAGCCAGGGGGGATTTGCGGGGGGGCGATATTTT. It is translated as CASSQGGFAGGRYF.

A single count supports this clone. The gene calls are TRBV19 and TRBJ2-1, with 7 positions matching TRBD1. The CDR3 length is 15 residues. CDR1 and CDR2 (germline): LNHDA, SQIVND (reference sequence). V shed 10 bases and J 1 base; nucleotides not matched to a gene: 10. CDR3 sequence (DNA): TGTGCCACCTCCCCGGACAGGTCTTCCTACAATGAGCAGTTCTTC. Amino acid sequence: CATSPDRSSYNEQFF. Complete variable domain (other parts from reference TRBV19 and TRBJ2-1): DGGITQSPKYLFRKEGQNVTLSCEQNLNHDAMYWYRQDPGQGLRLIYYSQIVNDFQKGDIAEGYSVSREKKESFPLTVTSAQKNPTAFYLCATSPDRSSYNEQFFGPGTRLTVL.

The J gene is TRBJ1-1, the V gene TRBV20-1; TRBD1 aligns across 7 bases. This CDR3 has 11 residues. Germline loops: CDR1 DFQATT, CDR2 SNEGSKA (reference sequence). Losses at the gene ends were 3 bases for V and 9 bases for J; bases not matched to a gene: 4. The CDR3 protein is CSASEGAQAFF. The CDR3 DNA sequence: TGCAGTGCTAGTGAGGGGGCGCAAGCTTTCTTT.

The gene calls are TRBV7-9 and TRBJ1-2; TRBD1 is a possible D gene (6 bases). Trimming took 2 bases from V and 8 from J, leaving 12 bases between them. In germline, CDR1 is SEHNR, CDR2 FQNEAQ (reference sequence). The CDR3 has 13 residues. CDR3 bases: TGTGCCAGCAGCTTACCGACAGGTCTCGGCTACACCTTC. It codes for CASSLPTGLGYTF.

This sequence joins TRBV5-4 and TRBJ2-7; D is uncertain. CDR3 size: 12 residues. V was clipped by 1 base and J by 4 bases, with 6 bases between them. Germline lookup yields CDR1 SGHNT and CDR2 YYREEE (reference sequence). In nucleotides, the CDR3 is TGTGCCAGCAGCTTGCTAGGATACGAGCAGTACTTC. Translated: CASSLLGYEQYF.

The rearrangement uses TRBV5-1 and TRBJ1-4; 11 nucleotides line up with TRBD1. The CDR3 is 15 residues long. In germline, CDR1 is SGHRS, CDR2 YFSETQ. Losses at the gene ends were 4 bases for V and 6 bases for J; bases not matched to a gene: 5. CDR3: CASSAGQGAHEKLFF. Written as DNA, the CDR3 is TGCGCCAGCAGCGCAGGACAGGGGGCGCATGAAAAACTGTTTTTT. Full variable domain (missing parts from reference TRBV5-1 and TRBJ1-4): KAGVTQTPRYLIKTRGQQVTLSCSPISGHRSVSWYQQTPGQGLQFLFEYFSETQRNKGNFPGRFSGRQFSNSRSEMNVSTLELGDSALYLCASSAGQGAHEKLFFGSGTQLSVL.

The rearrangement joins TRBV4-1 to TRBJ2-3; 13 bases map to TRBD2. V shed 3 bases, J shed 4 bases, and the junction held 10 bases outside the gene matches. There are 18 residues in the CDR3. Germline assignment: CDR1 MGHRA and CDR2 YSYEKL. Here the CDR3 reads CASSHRGTSGTRADTQYF. The CDR3 DNA reads as TGCGCCAGCAGCCACAGAGGGACTAGCGGGACACGGGCAGATACGCAGTATTTT.

This sequence joins TRBV6-5 and TRBJ1-3; 7 bases match TRBD1. Per the germline V gene, CDR1 is MNHEY and CDR2 is SVGAGI. V dropped 0 bases and J dropped 4; count of bases not matched to a gene: 6. CDR3 length: 16 residues. The CDR3 loop is CASSYSTGDVGNTIYF. In DNA, the CDR3 is TGTGCCAGCAGTTACTCCACAGGGGATGTAGGAAACACCATATATTTT.

The chain links TRBV5-4 to TRBJ1-2, with TRBD1 as a possible D gene (5 bases). The length of the CDR3 is 14 residues. Per germline, CDR1 SGHNT and CDR2 YYREEE (reference sequence). V lost 3 bases to trimming and J lost 4 bases, with 13 bases between them. CDR3 sequence: CASSSSGGVYGYTF. DNA for the CDR3: TGTGCCAGCAGCTCCTCGGGAGGGGTCTATGGCTACACCTTC.

This clone has only a few counts. This chain uses TRBV5-1 with TRBJ2-2, with D possibly being TRBD1 (5 bases). V lost 1 base and J lost 7, with 11 bases in between. Germline CDR1 is SGHRS and CDR2 is YFSETQ. This CDR3 spans 14 amino acids. The CDR3: CASSLIQADGELFF. DNA of the CDR3: TGCGCCAGCAGCTTGATACAGGCGGACGGGGAGCTGTTTTTT.

The chain couples TRBV6-1 to TRBJ1-1, with a tentative D call TRBD1 (5 bases). Per the germline V gene, CDR1 is MNHNS and CDR2 is SASEGT. Trimming removed 7 bases from V and 13 bases from J, with 16 bases in between. The CDR3 contains 11 residues. CDR3 sequence: CASTRQGGDFF. As DNA, the CDR3 is TGTGCCAGCACTCGGCAGGGTGGCGATTTCTTT.

This clone is medium-sized (0.01 to 0.1%). This chain joins TRBV28 and TRBJ1-2; D uncertain. V was clipped by 2 bases and J by 5 bases, with 18 bases between them. Germline assignment: CDR1 MDHEN and CDR2 SYDVKM. CDR3 length equals 16 residues. The CDR3 sequence: CASSLRRWGVDYGYTF. As DNA, the CDR3 is TGTGCCAGCAGTTTACGGAGGTGGGGAGTTGATTATGGCTACACCTTC.

V and J are TRBV19 and TRBJ1-5, with 7 bases fitting TRBD1. There are 15 residues in the CDR3. After removal of 6 bases from V and 3 bases from J, the junction contained 8 bases not matched to a gene. The germline gives CDR1 LNHDA, CDR2 SQIVND (reference sequence). The CDR3 coding sequence is TGTGCCAGTAGACCCCTGACAGGGAACAATCAGCCCCAGCATTTT. It translates to CASRPLTGNNQPQHF.

This sequence joins TRBV7-2 and TRBJ2-3; tentative D call: TRBD2 (6 bases). Trimming left V 1 base short and J 4 bases short, with 9 bases between. Germline values: CDR1 SGHTA, CDR2 FQGNSA. CDR3 size: 14 residues. The CDR3 DNA is TGTGCCAGCAGCTTAGGAGCTAGCGCAGATACGCAGTATTTT. Its protein is CASSLGASADTQYF.

The chain carries TRBV5-6 and TRBJ1-1; D call uncertain. The CDR3 covers 12 residues. Deletions cut 1 base from V and 1 base from J, with 2 bases between. Looked up from germline, CDR1 is SGHDT and CDR2 is YYEEEE. The CDR3 spells CASSLRNTEAFF. The CDR3 coding sequence is TGTGCCAGCAGCTTGCGGAACACTGAAGCTTTCTTT.

This clone was found once. The chain couples TRBV18 to TRBJ1-2; D is ambiguous. Germline CDR1 KGHSH, CDR2 LQKENI. Trimming removed 1 base from V and 11 bases from J, with 14 bases in between. This CDR3 comprises 13 residues. The CDR3 spells CASSPLSQEGYTF. CDR3 bases: TGTGCCAGCTCACCACTGTCGCAGGAAGGTTACACCTTC. The full variable domain, completed using reference TRBV18 and TRBJ1-2, is NAGVMQNPRHLVRRRGQEARLRCSPMKGHSHVYWYRQLPEEGLKFMVYLQKENIIDESGMPKERFSAEFPKEGPSILRIQQVVRGDSAAYFCASSPLSQEGYTFGSGTRLTVV.

The gene calls are TRBV5-6 and TRBJ2-3; tentatively, D is TRBD2 (5 bases). V was shortened by 0 bases and J by 6 bases, with 17 bases between the two germline ends. The CDR3 loop spans 16 amino acids. Germline-derived CDR1 and CDR2 are SGHDT and YYEEEE. Here the CDR3 reads CASSLVTIALADTQYF. DNA for the CDR3: TGTGCCAGCAGCTTGGTTACAATTGCTTTAGCGGATACGCAGTATTTT.

The chain couples TRBV5-1 to TRBJ2-7; 12 bases fit TRBD2. This CDR3 region has 15 residues. With 2 bases clipped from V and 0 bases from J, the junction kept 0 bases outside the gene matches. From germline, CDR1 is SGHRS and CDR2 YFSETQ. The CDR3 is CASSLLAGGSYEQYF. The CDR3 bases are TGCGCCAGCAGCTTACTAGCGGGGGGCTCCTACGAGCAGTACTTC.

The chain couples TRBV5-6 to TRBJ2-2, with TRBD2 identical over 8 bases. The CDR3 totals 17 residues. CDR1 and CDR2 (germline): SGHDT, YYEEEE. The trim removed 2 bases at V and 3 bases at J, leaving 9 bases unmatched. The CDR3 DNA reads as TGTGCCAGCAGCTTCCGGCGGGAGGCCTTTTACACCGGGGAGCTGTTTTTT. This translates into CASSFRREAFYTGELFF.

This clone occurred once. The chain joins TRBV11-3 to TRBJ2-3; D may be TRBD2 (8 bases). The germline CDR1 and CDR2 sequences are SGHNT and YENEEA. Between the trimmed V and J ends, which lost 5 bases and 4 bases, there was a span of 25 bases. The CDR3 length is 18 residues. The CDR3 nucleotides are TGTGCCAGCAGCCCCACCAGGGCGGGAGGCACAGGGGCAGATACGCAGTATTTT. This translates into CASSPTRAGGTGADTQYF.